The next 17 T cell receptor beta chains were all read from a single sample in a study of graft-versus-host responses after intestinal transplantation. This table comes from immunoSEQ multiplex PCR, and its TCRdb copy is limited to in-frame clones, with some not included. The sample contains fewer than 85,000 clones, roughly 94% of which appear only once. No antigen is known for these receptors. The sequenced sample was unstimulated CD8+ T cells sorted from spleen or lymph node cells, obtained before intestinal transplant. The receptors come from a human donor who received an intestinal transplant.

The chain uses TRBV27 and TRBJ1-1, with 7 bases identical to TRBD1. Per germline, CDR1 MNHEY and CDR2 SMNVEV (reference sequence). Unmatched junction bases numbered 9, after V lost 4 bases and J lost 4 bases. The CDR3 length is 15 residues. DNA of the CDR3: TGTGCCAGCAGTTCGTGGGCGACAGGGAGCACTGAAGCTTTCTTT. It codes for CASSSWATGSTEAFF.

The rearrangement uses TRBV11-2 and TRBJ2-4; 9 bases are shared with TRBD2. The J segment lost 1 base and the V segment lost 1 base, leaving 11 bases of the junction unmatched. Germline values: CDR1 SGHAT, CDR2 FQNNGV. There are 19 residues in the CDR3. The DNA of the CDR3 is TGTGCCAGCAGCTTAGTGGCTAGCGGGATTGGCCCGGCCAAAAACATTCAGTACTTC. It is translated as CASSLVASGIGPAKNIQYF. Filled out from reference TRBV11-2 and TRBJ2-4, the complete variable domain reads EAGVAQSPRYKIIEKRQSVAFWCNPISGHATLYWYQQILGQGPKLLIQFQNNGVVDDSQLPKDRFSAERLKGVDSTLKIQPAKLEDSAVYLCASSLVASGIGPAKNIQYFGAGTRLSVL.

V usage is TRBV28 and J usage is TRBJ2-6; D gene unclear. This CDR3 spans 13 amino acids. Germline-derived CDR1 and CDR2 are MDHEN and SYDVKM. Trimming left V 6 bases short and J 3 bases short, with 6 bases between. The CDR3 region is CASRWGGANVLTF. The CDR3 DNA is TGTGCCAGCAGGTGGGGTGGGGCCAACGTCCTGACTTTC.

The CDR3 sequence: CASSLASSSYEQYF. The CDR3 DNA reads TGTGCCAGCAGCTTAGCTTCTAGCTCCTACGAGCAGTACTTC. The chain links TRBV7-9 to TRBJ2-7, with unresolved D. Trimming left V 0 bases short and J 0 bases short, with 6 bases between. CDR3 length: 14 amino acids. Germline loops: CDR1 SEHNR, CDR2 FQNEAQ (reference sequence).

The chain carries TRBV5-6 and TRBJ2-1, with D possibly matching TRBD1 (6 bases). CDR1 SGHDT and CDR2 YYEEEE come from the germline V gene. V was pared by 4 bases and J by 10 bases, with 18 bases between. The CDR3 is 14 residues long. In DNA form, the CDR3 reads TGTGCCAGCAGCGTAACCAACAGGGTTGGAGAGCAGTTCTTC. As protein: CASSVTNRVGEQFF.

The chain is built from TRBV7-9 and TRBJ2-7; tentative D call: TRBD2 (5 bases). Trimming shortened V by 5 bases and J by 5 bases, and 16 bases separated the two germline ends. Per the germline V gene, CDR1 is SEHNR and CDR2 is FQNEAQ (reference sequence). This CDR3 has 14 residues. The CDR3 DNA sequence: TGTGCCAGCAGCATGGACTCGAAGGTACACGAGCAGTACTTC. It yields the protein CASSMDSKVHEQYF. Variable domain in full (rest from reference TRBV7-9 and TRBJ2-7): DTGVSQNPRHKITKRGQNVTFRCDPISEHNRLYWYRQTLGQGPEFLTYFQNEAQLEKSRLLSDRFSAERPKGSFSTLEIQRTEQGDSAMYLCASSMDSKVHEQYFGPGTRLTVT.

This clone was picked up one time. The genes are TRBV2 and TRBJ2-1; TRBD2 agrees at 12 bases. The CDR3 consists of 15 residues. The germline gives CDR1 SNHLY, CDR2 FYNNEI. With V trimmed by 6 bases and J by 5 bases, 5 bases remained unmatched. CDR3 bases: TGTGCCAGCAGCCTGACTAGCGGGGGACACAATGAGCAGTTCTTC. Its translation: CASSLTSGGHNEQFF.

V gene TRBV13 combines with J gene TRBJ1-1, with D uncertain. The length of the CDR3 is 15 residues. Germline CDR1 reads PRHDT; CDR2 reads FYEKMQ (reference sequence). The V gene lost 0 bases and the J gene lost 7 bases, with 15 bases spanning the gap. The CDR3 protein is CASSLGEGQSDEAFF. CDR3 sequence (DNA): TGTGCCAGCAGCTTAGGAGAAGGTCAAAGTGATGAAGCTTTCTTT.

This chain joins TRBV5-1 and TRBJ1-1; D possibly corresponds to TRBD1 (5 bases). Trimming pared 2 bases from V and 1 base from J, leaving 15 bases between. CDR1 is SGHRS and CDR2 is YFSETQ in the germline V gene. The CDR3 totals 16 residues. For the CDR3, the DNA is TGCGCCAGCAGCTTAGGTGGAAGGGGTTCGAACACTGAAGCTTTCTTT. It yields the protein CASSLGGRGSNTEAFF. Combining the CDR3 with reference TRBV5-1 and TRBJ1-1 gives the whole variable domain KAGVTQTPRYLIKTRGQQVTLSCSPISGHRSVSWYQQTPGQGLQFLFEYFSETQRNKGNFPGRFSGRQFSNSRSEMNVSTLELGDSALYLCASSLGGRGSNTEAFFGQGTRLTVV.

V is TRBV7-6 and J is TRBJ2-3; no clear D. The CDR3 covers 17 residues. V lost 1 base, J lost 1 base, and 15 bases lay in between. The germline V gene encodes CDR1 SGHVS and CDR2 FNYEAQ. The CDR3 DNA reads TGTGCCAGCAGCTTAGTAGCTGGCCCAGGAGGCACAGATACGCAGTATTTT. It specifies CASSLVAGPGGTDTQYF.

The rearrangement joins TRBV9 to TRBJ2-7; 7 bases line up with TRBD1. In germline, CDR1 is SGDLS, CDR2 YYNGEE. The V segment lost 3 bases and the J segment 0 bases; nucleotides outside the gene matches: 6. The CDR3 has 15 residues. CDR3 amino acids: CASSDEGQHSYEQYF. In DNA form, the CDR3 reads TGTGCCAGCAGCGATGAGGGACAGCACTCCTACGAGCAGTACTTC. The variable domain in full, with the rest retrieved from reference TRBV9 and TRBJ2-7, is DSGVTQTPKHLITATGQRVTLRCSPRSGDLSVYWYQQSLDQGLQFLIQYYNGEERAKGNILERFSAQQFPDLHSELNLSSLELGDSALYFCASSDEGQHSYEQYFGPGTRLTVT.

This clone was picked up one time. This chain joins TRBV27 and TRBJ2-7; D unresolved. The CDR3 loop spans 14 amino acids. CDR1 is MNHEY and CDR2 is SMNVEV in the germline V gene (reference sequence). Between the trimmed V and J ends, which lost 5 bases and 3 bases, there was a span of 14 bases. The CDR3 region has the DNA TGTGCCAGCAGTGTGAGCATTGCGTACTACGAGCAGTACTTC. The encoded protein is CASSVSIAYYEQYF.

The J gene is TRBJ2-1, the V gene TRBV4-1; 12 bases agree with TRBD2. With V trimmed by 2 bases and J by 8 bases, 13 bases remained unmatched. From germline, CDR1 is MGHRA and CDR2 YSYEKL. The CDR3 is 18 residues long. CDR3 DNA sequence: TGCGCCAGCAGCCAACTTCACCTCCTAGCGGGAGGGATGGATGAGCAGTTCTTC. Amino acids: CASSQLHLLAGGMDEQFF.

The chain uses TRBV27 and TRBJ2-7; perhaps D is TRBD1 or TRBD2 (6 bases each). In germline, CDR1 is MNHEY, CDR2 SMNVEV (reference sequence). The length of the CDR3 is 15 residues. Trimming shortened V by 5 bases and J by 5 bases, and 19 bases separated the two germline ends. The CDR3 DNA reads TGTGCCAGCAGTGCGACTGCTTCGGGGGCGGACGAGCAGTACTTC. It encodes CASSATASGADEQYF.

The CDR3 DNA reads as TGCGCCAGCAGCTTGGGGGTGGGCTCCAACACTGAAGCTTTCTTT. Amino acids: CASSLGVGSNTEAFF. The V and J genes are TRBV5-1 and TRBJ1-1, with D unresolved. Germline V lookup: CDR1 SGHRS, CDR2 YFSETQ. Trimming took 0 bases from V and 2 from J, leaving 11 bases between them. The CDR3 loop spans 15 amino acids.

J is TRBJ1-4 and V is TRBV5-4; D is uncertain. V was clipped by 0 bases and J by 5 bases, with 8 bases between them. The CDR3 extends over 14 amino acids. Germline V gene data show CDR1 as SGHNT and CDR2 as YYREEE (reference sequence). The CDR3 reads CASSLGNSNEKLFF. Here the CDR3 DNA reads TGTGCCAGCAGCTTGGGTAACTCCAATGAAAAACTGTTTTTT.

This rearrangement joins TRBV2 to TRBJ2-5; 14 bases fit TRBD2. Germline-derived CDR1 and CDR2 are SNHLY and FYNNEI. The trim removed 6 bases at V and 5 bases at J, leaving 8 bases unmatched. The CDR3 sequence is 16 residues long. CDR3 sequence: CASRPGTSGSPETQYF. The DNA for the CDR3 is TGTGCCAGCAGGCCTGGGACTAGCGGGAGTCCGGAGACCCAGTACTTC.